The source of this T cell receptor (beta chain) is a study of T cell responses to AZD1222 COVID-19 vaccine. Study overall: Second-dose timings of about 4 or about 12 weeks were pooled. Study-wide points: Recipients of two AZD1222 doses showed rising Spike-specific TCR breadth and depth. Mostly white British, mostly female donors; authors suggested clonal diversity may be underestimated.

This clone appeared once. What it binds is unknown. V was pared by 9 bases and J by 6 bases, with 8 bases of the junction left unmatched. Germline V gene data show CDR1 as LNHDA and CDR2 as SQIVND (reference sequence). This CDR3 spans 12 amino acids. TCRdb's copy holds only in-frame clones and misses some; the assay was immunoSEQ multiplex PCR. The table lists approximately 70,000 clones, roughly 91% of them singletons. This receptor was obtained from an adult in good health. Sequenced material: peripheral blood, taken on day 0 of AZD1222 vaccination. The genes are TRBV19 and TRBJ2-7; 7 bases align to TRBD1. CDR3 DNA: TGTGCCAGCTCCGAGTCAGGGGGCGAGCAGTACTTC. This gives the protein CASSESGGEQYF.